This entry concerns a single TCR beta chain. Its antigen is still unknown. The sample comes from a study of T cell responses to AZD1222 COVID-19 vaccine. Study-wide results and caveats: The study sampled repertoires only after the peak T cell response.

This CDR3 spans 13 amino acids. V trimming: 4 bases; J trimming: 4 bases; junction bases outside the gene matches: 3. The method was immunoSEQ multiplex PCR; TCRdb's version includes in-frame clones alone and lacks a portion of them. Altogether 100,000 to 150,000 clones are present, roughly 91% being singletons, with the ten largest covering around 10%. Here the sequenced sample was peripheral blood, taken on day 0 of MenACWY control vaccination. This sequence originates from an adult in good health. The chain links TRBV12-3 or TRBV12-4 to TRBJ2-7, with TRBD1 matching over 8 bases. The CDR3 sequence is CASSSTGGYEQYF. The CDR3 nucleotides are TGTGCCAGCAGTTCCACAGGGGGTTACGAGCAGTACTTC.